The rows below give T cell receptor beta chains drawn from one sample of a study of blood T cells in healthy people across ages. TCRdb recomputed calls from the 5' RACE reads with MiXCR, one row per CDR3 protein. The profile shows nearly 1 million distinct CDR3 sequences, roughly 51% of them singletons. The specimen sequenced was blood. The receptors were gathered from a woman aged 55-75 years in good health. Both conserved end residues are part of each CDR3. D genes are given only for firm matches. Only part of the rows carry a size: once, few, many, or a class if the clone is expanded.

clone_size	cdr3_length	v_call	j_call	d_call	cdr3_nt	cdr3_aa
-	17	TRBV5-1	TRBJ2-1	TRBD2	TGCGCCAGCAGCTTGGGACTAGCGGGAGGGGATTACAATGAGCAGTTCTTC	CASSLGLAGGDYNEQFF
-	20	TRBV5-1	TRBJ1-1	-	TGCGCCAGCAGCCCGGCCCCCCCCGGGACAAAGGGGAGATCGTTCACTGAAGCTTTCTTT	CASSPAPPGTKGRSFTEAFF
-	17	TRBV18	TRBJ2-7	TRBD2	TGTGCCAGCTCACCACTTGAACTAGCGGGAGTCTCTTACGAGCAGTACTTC	CASSPLELAGVSYEQYF
few	16	TRBV4-1	TRBJ2-7	-	TGCGCCAGCAGCCATACTCTAGCCGACCCCTCCTACGAGCAGTACTTC	CASSHTLADPSYEQYF
-	14	TRBV27	TRBJ1-2	-	TGTGCCAGCAGTTTTGGGGGGTCTGGGGCCGCCTACACCTTC	CASSFGGSGAAYTF
-	16	TRBV5-1	TRBJ2-3	TRBD1	TGCGCCAGCAGCTTGATTACAGGGGTAGCTACAGATACGCAGTATTTT	CASSLITGVATDTQYF
-	15	TRBV15	TRBJ2-5	-	TGTGCCACCAGCGTCGATGGGGCTAGCCGGGAGACCCAGTACTTC	CATSVDGASRETQYF
-	15	TRBV20-1	TRBJ2-3	TRBD2	TGCAGTGCTAGTCTAGCGGAGCTCAGCACAGATACGCAGTATTTT	CSASLAELSTDTQYF
-	15	TRBV11-2	TRBJ1-2	-	TGTGCCAGCAGCTTAGAAAGGGGAACAGGCTATGGCTACACCTTC	CASSLERGTGYGYTF
-	18	TRBV20-1	TRBJ2-7	TRBD2	TGCAGTGCTAGTACTCCCCCCTGGACTAGCGGGGATTCCTACGAGCAGTACTTC	CSASTPPWTSGDSYEQYF
many	13	TRBV7-9	TRBJ2-7	-	TGTGCCAGCAGCTTCGAAGGGCCCCGCGAGCAGTACTTC	CASSFEGPREQYF
few	15	TRBV28	TRBJ2-5	-	TGTGCCAGCAGCACAACCACCCTGGTTGGTGAGACCCAGTACTTC	CASSTTTLVGETQYF
many	14	TRBV12-3/TRBV12-4	TRBJ2-7	-	TGTGCCAGCAGTTCGCAGCGAAGACCCTACGAGCAGTACTTC	CASSSQRRPYEQYF
-	16	TRBV5-1	TRBJ2-7	TRBD2	TGCGCCAGCAGCTTCCGTAGCGGGAGTGTGGAAAACGAGCAGTACTTC	CASSFRSGSVENEQYF
once	12	TRBV9	TRBJ2-1	-	TGTGCCAGCAGCGTAGTGACAAACGAGCAGTTCTTC	CASSVVTNEQFF
few	16	TRBV5-1	TRBJ2-1	-	TGCGCCAGCAGCTTGGTCTTCGGGAGCTCCTACAATGAGCAGTTCTTC	CASSLVFGSSYNEQFF
-	15	TRBV7-2	TRBJ2-7	-	TGTGCCAGCAGCTTAGCTGGGTACGCCTACAATGAGCAGTACTTC	CASSLAGYAYNEQYF
-	13	TRBV2	TRBJ2-3	-	TGTGCCAGCAGTGAAGCGCTTGGGGGAACGCAGTATTTT	CASSEALGGTQYF
-	15	TRBV4-1	TRBJ2-7	-	TGCGCCAGCAGCCCTACAGAGTCGGTAGCCTACGAGCAGTACTTC	CASSPTESVAYEQYF
-	12	TRBV7-9	TRBJ1-5	-	TGTGCCAGCAGCGACGGGGGACAGCCCCAGCATTTT	CASSDGGQPQHF
-	15	TRBV14	TRBJ2-2	-	TGTGCCAGCAGCCCCGTAAAGGGTCCGTCCGGGGAGCTGTTTTTT	CASSPVKGPSGELFF
few	15	TRBV12-3/TRBV12-4	TRBJ2-7	TRBD2	TGTGCCAGCAGTTTCCTGCGGGAGCCGAACTACGAGCAGTACTTC	CASSFLREPNYEQYF
-	14	TRBV7-6	TRBJ2-7	-	TGTGCCAGCAGCTCAATGGAAAGCTCCTACGAGCAGTACTTC	CASSSMESSYEQYF
-	14	TRBV12-3/TRBV12-4	TRBJ1-2	-	TGTGCCAGCAGTTTACGGGCATATCGGGATGGCTACACCTTC	CASSLRAYRDGYTF
many	17	TRBV7-2	TRBJ2-1	-	TGTGCCAGCAGCTTAGCGCGCGGAGGACTTGCCCGCAATGAGCAGTTCTTC	CASSLARGGLARNEQFF
-	18	TRBV5-1	TRBJ2-7	TRBD2	TGCGCCAGCAGCTTGGGGCTAGCGGGGATCAGCTCCTACAATGAGCAGTACTTC	CASSLGLAGISSYNEQYF
-	14	TRBV3-1	TRBJ2-1	TRBD2	TGTGCCAGCAGTCACACGACTAGCATTAATGAGCAGTTCTTC	CASSHTTSINEQFF
-	14	TRBV25-1	TRBJ2-7	-	TGTGCCAGCGCCCGGGGGGCTGGCTACAATGAGCAGTACTTC	CASARGAGYNEQYF
-	19	TRBV27	TRBJ2-6	-	TGTGCCAGCCCCTTTATTTGGCCTAGCTCCAGCTCTGGGGCCAACGTCCTGACTTTC	CASPFIWPSSSSGANVLTF
few	15	TRBV6-1	TRBJ1-5	TRBD1	TGTGCCAGCAACAACCCGGGACAGAGCAATCAGCCCCAGCATTTT	CASNNPGQSNQPQHF
-	15	TRBV9	TRBJ2-3	TRBD2	TGTGCCAGCAGCTCGGGACTAGCGGACACAGATACGCAGTATTTT	CASSSGLADTDTQYF
-	16	TRBV20-1	TRBJ2-7	-	TGCAGTGCTAGAGATTATAAACTCGGACTACGCTACGAGCAGTACTTC	CSARDYKLGLRYEQYF
-	16	TRBV7-9	TRBJ2-1	TRBD1	TGTGCCAGCAGCCCCCGGGCCGGGACAGGGCGCAATGAGCAGTTCTTC	CASSPRAGTGRNEQFF
-	15	TRBV5-1	TRBJ2-5	-	TGCGCCAGCAGCTTGGGGCCCAGGTACCAAGAGACCCAGTACTTC	CASSLGPRYQETQYF
once	16	TRBV5-1	TRBJ2-3	TRBD2	TGCGCCAGCAGCTTCCTGACTAGCGGAATTGCAGATACGCAGTATTTT	CASSFLTSGIADTQYF
-	14	TRBV29-1	TRBJ2-1	TRBD2	TGCAGCGGGCGACTAGCGGTCTCCTACAATGAGCAGTTCTTC	CSGRLAVSYNEQFF
-	17	TRBV27	TRBJ2-5	TRBD2	TGTGCCAGCAGTTTTGTCCCGACTAGCGGGAGACCCAATGAGCAGTACTTC	CASSFVPTSGRPNEQYF
few	14	TRBV20-1	TRBJ2-4	-	TGCAGTGCTAGGGTTCTAATAGCCAAAAACATTCAGTACTTC	CSARVLIAKNIQYF
-	17	TRBV6-1	TRBJ1-4	TRBD1	TGTGCCAGCAGTGGACCGGGACAGGCGATTTTAAATGAAAAACTGTTTTTT	CASSGPGQAILNEKLFF
few	15	TRBV28	TRBJ1-4	-	TGTGCCAGCAGTTTACAAATCGCCTCAGGGGAAAAACTGTTTTTT	CASSLQIASGEKLFF
few	17	TRBV12-3/TRBV12-4	TRBJ2-1	-	TGTGCCAGCGCTCCGCGGGGCAGGGGCGACTCCTACAATGAGCAGTTCTTC	CASAPRGRGDSYNEQFF
few	14	TRBV20-1	TRBJ2-3	TRBD2	TGCAGTGCTAGCCAGGCGGGAGGCAGTGATACGCAGTATTTT	CSASQAGGSDTQYF
-	16	TRBV10-3	TRBJ1-2	TRBD1	TGTGCCATCAGTGAGCTAAATACCGGGACAGACCTTGGCTACACCTTC	CAISELNTGTDLGYTF
few	15	TRBV27	TRBJ1-5	-	TGTGCCAGCAGCCTCGCGCCTGGGGTAAATCAGCCCCAGCATTTT	CASSLAPGVNQPQHF
-	17	TRBV27	TRBJ1-5	-	TGTGCCAGCAGTTCCTACTGGGGGGCGATAAGCAATCAGCCCCAGCATTTT	CASSSYWGAISNQPQHF
few	15	TRBV9	TRBJ2-1	-	TGTGCCAGCAGCGTAGCTGTAAGCTCCTACAATGAGCAGTTCTTC	CASSVAVSSYNEQFF
-	13	TRBV20-1	TRBJ2-1	-	TGCAGTGCTGAGGGGGAATCCTACAATGAGCAGTTCTTC	CSAEGESYNEQFF
-	14	TRBV5-1	TRBJ2-1	-	TGCGCCAGCAGTATGAGAGGGGGGGACAATGAGCAGTTCTTC	CASSMRGGDNEQFF
few	16	TRBV7-6	TRBJ2-5	-	TGTGCCAGCGAGAGGCACGGCGGGCGAGTTAAAGAGACCCAGTACTTC	CASERHGGRVKETQYF
-	13	TRBV20-1	TRBJ2-7	TRBD1	TGCAGTGCTAACACGGGACAGGCTTACGAGCAGTACTTC	CSANTGQAYEQYF
-	15	TRBV5-1	TRBJ1-1	-	TGCGCCAGCAGCTTGGTCGCGGGGGCGGCCACTGAAGCTTTCTTT	CASSLVAGAATEAFF
-	15	TRBV4-3	TRBJ2-3	-	TGCGCCAGCAGCCGGAACGGAAACTGGCGAGATACGCAGTATTTT	CASSRNGNWRDTQYF
few	17	TRBV7-9	TRBJ2-3	TRBD2	TGTGCCAGCAGGCTGACGGGACTAGCGGGGCGCACAGATACGCAGTATTTT	CASRLTGLAGRTDTQYF